This TCR beta chain was identified during a study of blood T cell repertoires in COVID-19. Original data processing: Estimation of nucleated cell counts relied on the amplification of reference gene primers. Using immunoSEQ multiplex PCR, the repertoire was profiled, and TCRdb retains in-frame clones only, with some absent. V and J calls and clone size follow that table, whereas D and trimming were derived from the DNA. The sample has under 450,000 clones, about 90% seen once; the top ten hold 2.5% to 3%. Germline-derived CDR1 and CDR2 are MNHEY and SVGAGI. This CDR3 comprises 14 residues. With 7 bases clipped from V and 0 bases from J, the junction kept 5 bases outside the gene matches.

The sequenced sample was PBMCs or T cells enriched from blood (not recorded which). The chain couples TRBV6-5 to TRBJ2-5; 7 bases are a match to TRBD1. This receptor was taken from a woman aged 25 to 45 who had recovered from COVID-19. CDR3 residues: CASIDRAYQETQYF. The DNA for the CDR3 is TGTGCCAGCATCGACAGGGCCTACCAAGAGACCCAGTACTTC.